This paragraph reports one TCR beta chain. What it binds is unknown. Germline CDR1 reads MGHRA; CDR2 reads YSYEKL. The CDR3 sequence is 15 residues long. TCRdb re-called the 5' RACE reads and catalogs CDR3 proteins one per entry, DNA excluded. The sample is made up of around 380,000 distinct CDR3 sequences, and the top ten hold around 2.3% of it. This record comes from a study of monozygotic twins with inflammatory bowel disease. General study results and limits: No detectable difference in repertoire similarity separated concordant from discordant twins, possibly as a result of limited power. Subtypes among T cells remained indistinguishable.

The sequenced sample was blood. The gene calls are TRBV4-1 and TRBJ1-1; the D gene TCRdb calls, TRBD1, cannot be checked with no DNA. This TCR was recovered from a human donor with ulcerative colitis or Crohn's disease, or a healthy co-twin of an affected twin (not recorded which). The CDR3: CASSQGSGGNTEAFF.